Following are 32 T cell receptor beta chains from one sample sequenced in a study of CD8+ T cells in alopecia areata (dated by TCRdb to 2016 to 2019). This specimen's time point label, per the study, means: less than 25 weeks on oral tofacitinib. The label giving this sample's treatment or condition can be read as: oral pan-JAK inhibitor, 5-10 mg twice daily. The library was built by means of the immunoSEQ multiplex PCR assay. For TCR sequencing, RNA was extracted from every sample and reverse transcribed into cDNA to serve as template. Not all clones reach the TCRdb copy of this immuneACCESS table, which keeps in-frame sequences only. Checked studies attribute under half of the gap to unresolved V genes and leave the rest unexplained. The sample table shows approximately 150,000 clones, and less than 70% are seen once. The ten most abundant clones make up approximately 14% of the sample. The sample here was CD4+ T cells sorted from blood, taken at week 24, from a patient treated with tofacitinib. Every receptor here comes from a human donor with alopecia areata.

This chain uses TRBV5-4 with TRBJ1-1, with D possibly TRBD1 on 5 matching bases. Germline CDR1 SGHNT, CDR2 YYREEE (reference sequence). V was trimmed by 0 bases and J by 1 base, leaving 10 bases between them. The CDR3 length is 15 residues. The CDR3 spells CASSLGGLANTEAFF. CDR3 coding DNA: TGTGCCAGCAGCTTGGGGGGACTGGCGAACACTGAAGCTTTCTTT.

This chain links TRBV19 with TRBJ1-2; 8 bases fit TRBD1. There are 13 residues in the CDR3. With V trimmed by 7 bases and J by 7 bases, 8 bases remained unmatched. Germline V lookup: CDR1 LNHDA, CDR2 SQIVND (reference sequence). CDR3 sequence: CASTTPGGFGYTF. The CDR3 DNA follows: TGTGCCAGTACCACCCCAGGGGGCTTTGGCTACACCTTC.

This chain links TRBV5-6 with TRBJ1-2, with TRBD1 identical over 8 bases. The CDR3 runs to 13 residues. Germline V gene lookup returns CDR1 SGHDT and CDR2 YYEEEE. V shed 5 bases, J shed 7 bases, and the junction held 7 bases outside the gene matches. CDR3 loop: CASSGQGGTGYTF. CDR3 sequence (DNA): TGTGCCAGCAGTGGACAGGGAGGGACTGGCTACACCTTC.

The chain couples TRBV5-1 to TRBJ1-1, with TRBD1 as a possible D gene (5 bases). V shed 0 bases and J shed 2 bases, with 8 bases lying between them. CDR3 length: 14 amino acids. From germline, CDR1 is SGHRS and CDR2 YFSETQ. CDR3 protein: CASSLDTGNTEAFF. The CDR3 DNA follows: TGCGCCAGCAGCTTGGATACAGGAAACACTGAAGCTTTCTTT.

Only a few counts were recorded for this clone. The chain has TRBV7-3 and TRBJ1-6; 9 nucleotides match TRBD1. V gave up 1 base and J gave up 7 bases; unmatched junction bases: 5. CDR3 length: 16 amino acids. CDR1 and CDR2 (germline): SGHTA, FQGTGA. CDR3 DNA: TGTGCCAGCAGCTTAATTGGGGGACAGGGAAATTCACCCCTCCACTTT. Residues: CASSLIGGQGNSPLHF. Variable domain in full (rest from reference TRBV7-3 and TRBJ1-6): GAGVSQTPSNKVTEKGKYVELRCDPISGHTALYWYRQSLGQGPEFLIYFQGTGAADDSGLPNDRFFAVRPEGSVSTLKIQRTERGDSAVYLCASSLIGGQGNSPLHFGNGTRLTVT.

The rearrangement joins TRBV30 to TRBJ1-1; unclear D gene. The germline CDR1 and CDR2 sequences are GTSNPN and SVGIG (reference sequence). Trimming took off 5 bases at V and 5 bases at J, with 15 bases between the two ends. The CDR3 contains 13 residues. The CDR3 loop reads CAWGPGPWTEAFF. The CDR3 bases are TGTGCCTGGGGACCGGGCCCTTGGACTGAAGCTTTCTTT.

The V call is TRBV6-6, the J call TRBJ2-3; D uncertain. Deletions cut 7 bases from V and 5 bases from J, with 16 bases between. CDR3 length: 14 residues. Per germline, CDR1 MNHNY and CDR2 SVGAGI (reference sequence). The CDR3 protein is CASTDPPLGDTQYF. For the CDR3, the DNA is TGTGCCAGCACCGACCCCCCATTAGGAGATACGCAGTATTTT.

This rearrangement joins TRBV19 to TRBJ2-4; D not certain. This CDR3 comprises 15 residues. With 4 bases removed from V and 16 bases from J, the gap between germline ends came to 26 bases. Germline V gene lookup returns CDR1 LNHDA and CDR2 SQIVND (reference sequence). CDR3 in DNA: TGTGCCAGTAGTAAGAATCTCGGCAGTTCCATTCTCCCTTACTTC. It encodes CASSKNLGSSILPYF.

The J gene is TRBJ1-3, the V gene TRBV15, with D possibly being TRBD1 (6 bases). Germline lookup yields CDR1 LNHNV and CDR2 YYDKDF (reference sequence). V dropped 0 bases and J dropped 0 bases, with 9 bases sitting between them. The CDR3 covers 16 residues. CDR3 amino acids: CATSRDQGYSGNTIYF. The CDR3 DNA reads TGTGCCACCAGCAGAGATCAGGGGTACTCTGGAAACACCATATATTTT.

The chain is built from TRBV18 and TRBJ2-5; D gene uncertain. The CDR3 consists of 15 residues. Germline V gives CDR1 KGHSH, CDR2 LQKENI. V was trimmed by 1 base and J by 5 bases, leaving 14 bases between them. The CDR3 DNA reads TGTGCCAGCTCACCACGCGATGGGGTCGGGGAGACCCAGTACTTC. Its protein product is CASSPRDGVGETQYF.

CDR3 sequence: CASSQMGPFNYGYTF. In DNA form, the CDR3 reads TGCGCCAGCAGCCAGATGGGGCCTTTCAACTATGGCTACACCTTC. The J gene is TRBJ1-2, the V gene TRBV4-1, with a weak D call TRBD1 (5 bases). From germline, CDR1 is MGHRA and CDR2 YSYEKL. CDR3 length: 15 residues. V lost 3 bases to trimming and J lost 2 bases, with 13 bases between them.

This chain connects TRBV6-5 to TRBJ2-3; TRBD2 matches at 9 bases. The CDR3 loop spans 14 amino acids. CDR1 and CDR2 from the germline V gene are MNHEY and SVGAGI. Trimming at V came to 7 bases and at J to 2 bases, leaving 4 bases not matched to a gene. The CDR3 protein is CASKRGAPTDTQYF. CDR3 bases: TGTGCCAGCAAGCGGGGGGCCCCCACAGATACGCAGTATTTT.

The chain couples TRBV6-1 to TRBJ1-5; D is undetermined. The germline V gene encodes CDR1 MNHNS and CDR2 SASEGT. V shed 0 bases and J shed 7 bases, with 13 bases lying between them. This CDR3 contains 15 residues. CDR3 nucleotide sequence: TGTGCCAGCAGTGAAGCGCTGGAGGGTAGACAGCCCCAGCATTTT. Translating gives CASSEALEGRQPQHF.

The CDR3 coding sequence is TGTGCCAGCAGCGGCCTACCGGGACAGGGGGACATTCAGTACTTC. Translated, it gives CASSGLPGQGDIQYF. This chain joins TRBV2 and TRBJ2-4; 11 positions match TRBD1. Germline V gives CDR1 SNHLY, CDR2 FYNNEI. The CDR3 has 15 amino acids. J lost 8 bases, V lost 6 bases, and 9 bases had no gene match. Based on the CDR3 plus reference TRBV2 and TRBJ2-4, the full variable domain is EPEVTQTPSHQVTQMGQEVILRCVPISNHLYFYWYRQILGQKVEFLVSFYNNEISEKSEIFDDQFSVERPDGSNFTLKIRSTKLEDSAMYFCASSGLPGQGDIQYFGAGTRLSVL.

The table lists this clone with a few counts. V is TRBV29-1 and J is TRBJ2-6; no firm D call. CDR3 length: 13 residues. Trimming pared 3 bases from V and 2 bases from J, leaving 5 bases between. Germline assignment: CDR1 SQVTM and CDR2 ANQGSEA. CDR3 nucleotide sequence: TGCAGCGTTGATGGACCTGGGGCCAACGTCCTGACTTTC. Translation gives CSVDGPGANVLTF.

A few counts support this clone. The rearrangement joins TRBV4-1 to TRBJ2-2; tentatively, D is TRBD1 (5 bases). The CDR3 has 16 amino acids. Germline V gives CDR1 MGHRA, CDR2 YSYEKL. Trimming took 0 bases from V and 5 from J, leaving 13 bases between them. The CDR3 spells CASSQDQRRGTGELFF. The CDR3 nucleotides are TGCGCCAGCAGCCAAGATCAACGAAGGGGAACCGGGGAGCTGTTTTTT.

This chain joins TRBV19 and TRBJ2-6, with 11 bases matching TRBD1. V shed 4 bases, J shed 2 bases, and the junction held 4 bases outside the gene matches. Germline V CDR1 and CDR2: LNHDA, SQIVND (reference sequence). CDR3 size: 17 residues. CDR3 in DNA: TGTGCCAGTAGTACCGGGACAGGGGGGCCTGGGGCCAACGTCCTGACTTTC. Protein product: CASSTGTGGPGANVLTF. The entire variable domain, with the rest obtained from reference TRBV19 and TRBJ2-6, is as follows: DGGITQSPKYLFRKEGQNVTLSCEQNLNHDAMYWYRQDPGQGLRLIYYSQIVNDFQKGDIAEGYSVSREKKESFPLTVTSAQKNPTAFYLCASSTGTGGPGANVLTFGAGSRLTVL.

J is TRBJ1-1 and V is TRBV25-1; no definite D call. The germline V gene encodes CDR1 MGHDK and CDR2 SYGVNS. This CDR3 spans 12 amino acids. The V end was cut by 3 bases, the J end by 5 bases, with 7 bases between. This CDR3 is CASSDRRTEAFF. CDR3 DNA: TGTGCCAGCAGTGATAGGAGGACTGAAGCTTTCTTT.

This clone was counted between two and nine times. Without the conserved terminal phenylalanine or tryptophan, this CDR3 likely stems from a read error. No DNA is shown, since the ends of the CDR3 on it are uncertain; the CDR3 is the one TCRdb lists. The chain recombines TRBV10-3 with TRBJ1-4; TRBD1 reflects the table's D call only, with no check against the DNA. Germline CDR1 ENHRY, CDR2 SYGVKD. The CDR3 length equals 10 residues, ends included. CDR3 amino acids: CAIKGWDRGI.

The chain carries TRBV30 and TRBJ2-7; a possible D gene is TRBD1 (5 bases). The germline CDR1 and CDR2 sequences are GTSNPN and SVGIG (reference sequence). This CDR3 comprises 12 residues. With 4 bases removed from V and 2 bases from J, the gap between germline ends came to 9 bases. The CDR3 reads CAWNRQPYEQYF. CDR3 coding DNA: TGTGCCTGGAATCGACAGCCCTACGAGCAGTACTTC.

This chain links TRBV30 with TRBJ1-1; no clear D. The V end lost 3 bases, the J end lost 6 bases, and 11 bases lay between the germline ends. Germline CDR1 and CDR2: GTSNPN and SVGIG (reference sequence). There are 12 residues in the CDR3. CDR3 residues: CAWSPTRAEAFF. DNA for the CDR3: TGTGCCTGGAGCCCTACGAGGGCTGAAGCTTTCTTT.

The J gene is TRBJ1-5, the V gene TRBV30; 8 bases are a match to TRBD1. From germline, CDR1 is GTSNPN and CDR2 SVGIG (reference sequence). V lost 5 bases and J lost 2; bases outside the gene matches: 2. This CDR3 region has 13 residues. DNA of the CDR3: TGTGCCTGGGACAGGGGTCGCAATCAGCCCCAGCATTTT. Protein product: CAWDRGRNQPQHF.

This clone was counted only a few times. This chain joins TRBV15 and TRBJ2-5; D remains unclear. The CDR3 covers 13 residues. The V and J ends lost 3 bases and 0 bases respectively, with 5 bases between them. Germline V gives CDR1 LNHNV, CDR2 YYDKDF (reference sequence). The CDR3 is CATSSRYQETQYF. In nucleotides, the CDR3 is TGTGCCACCAGCAGTAGGTACCAAGAGACCCAGTACTTC.

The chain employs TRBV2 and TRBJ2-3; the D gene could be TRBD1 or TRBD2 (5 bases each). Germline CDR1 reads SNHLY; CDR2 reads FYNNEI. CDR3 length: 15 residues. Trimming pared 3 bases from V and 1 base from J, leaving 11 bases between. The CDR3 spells CASSEPQGGTDTQYF. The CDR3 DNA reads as TGTGCCAGCAGTGAGCCGCAGGGAGGCACAGATACGCAGTATTTT.

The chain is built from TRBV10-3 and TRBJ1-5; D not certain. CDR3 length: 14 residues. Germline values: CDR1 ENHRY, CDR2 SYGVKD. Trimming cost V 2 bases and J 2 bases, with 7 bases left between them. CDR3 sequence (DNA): TGTGCCATCAGTGAGCAGGCAGGCAATCAGCCCCAGCATTTT. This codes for CAISEQAGNQPQHF.

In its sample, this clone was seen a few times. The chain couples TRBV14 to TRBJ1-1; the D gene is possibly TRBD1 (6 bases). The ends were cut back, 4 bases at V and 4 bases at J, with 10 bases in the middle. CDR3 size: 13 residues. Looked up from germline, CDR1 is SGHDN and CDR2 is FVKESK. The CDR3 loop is CASSRTGFTEAFF. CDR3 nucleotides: TGTGCCAGCAGCCGCACAGGGTTCACTGAAGCTTTCTTT.

The DNA for the CDR3 is TGTGCCAGCAGTTTATCGTCTGGGGCCAACGTCCTGACTTTC. It yields the protein CASSLSSGANVLTF. The V gene is TRBV27, the J gene TRBJ2-6; unclear D gene. Germline CDR1 reads MNHEY; CDR2 reads SMNVEV (reference sequence). The CDR3 extends over 14 amino acids. V was pared by 0 bases and J by 1 base, with 1 base between. Full variable domain (rest looked up from reference TRBV27 and TRBJ2-6): EAQVTQNPRYLITVTGKKLTVTCSQNMNHEYMSWYRQDPGLGLRQIYYSMNVEVTDKGDVPEGYKVSRKEKRNFPLILESPSPNQTSLYFCASSLSSGANVLTFGAGSRLTVL.

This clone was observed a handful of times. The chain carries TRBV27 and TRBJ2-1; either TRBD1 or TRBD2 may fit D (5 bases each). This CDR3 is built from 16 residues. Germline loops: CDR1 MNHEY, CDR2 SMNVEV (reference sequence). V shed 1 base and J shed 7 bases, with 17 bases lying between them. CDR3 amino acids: CASSLFRDQPGNEQFF. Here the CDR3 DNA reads TGTGCCAGCAGTTTATTTAGGGACCAACCCGGAAATGAGCAGTTCTTC.

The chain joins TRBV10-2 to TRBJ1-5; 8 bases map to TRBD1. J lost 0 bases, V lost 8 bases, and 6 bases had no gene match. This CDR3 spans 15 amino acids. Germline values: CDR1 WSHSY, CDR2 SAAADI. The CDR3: CASGQGLNSNQPQHF. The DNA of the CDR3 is TGCGCCAGCGGACAGGGCCTTAATAGCAATCAGCCCCAGCATTTT.

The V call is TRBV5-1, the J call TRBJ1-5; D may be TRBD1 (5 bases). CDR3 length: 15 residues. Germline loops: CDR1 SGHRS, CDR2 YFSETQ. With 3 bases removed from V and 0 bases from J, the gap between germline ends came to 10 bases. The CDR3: CASSWDGDSNQPQHF. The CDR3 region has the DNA TGCGCCAGCAGCTGGGACGGGGATAGCAATCAGCCCCAGCATTTT.

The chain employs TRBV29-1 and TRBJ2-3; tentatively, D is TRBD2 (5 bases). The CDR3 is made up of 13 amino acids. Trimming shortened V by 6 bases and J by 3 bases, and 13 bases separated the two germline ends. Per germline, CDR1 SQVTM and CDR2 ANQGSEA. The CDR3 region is CSVSGRSTDTQYF. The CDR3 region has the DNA TGCAGCGTCAGCGGAAGGTCGACAGATACGCAGTATTTT.

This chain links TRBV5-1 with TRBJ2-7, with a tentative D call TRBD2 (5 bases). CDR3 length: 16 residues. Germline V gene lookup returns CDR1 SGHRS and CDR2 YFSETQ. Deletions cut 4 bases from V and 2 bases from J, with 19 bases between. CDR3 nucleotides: TGCGCCAGCAGCCCCACTGGGAGCGGAATGGCCTACGAGCAGTACTTC. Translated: CASSPTGSGMAYEQYF.